Following are 32 T cell receptor beta chains from one sample sequenced in a study of cytomegalovirus exposure and HLA in healthy donors. The protocol was immunoSEQ multiplex PCR, while the TCRdb copy is restricted to in-frame clones and leaves out a portion. The table records roughly 48,000 clones, 94% of them present only once. Source material: PBMCs. These receptors came from a woman between 18 and 30 years old in good health and CMV-seropositive.

This clone was observed a single time. V usage is TRBV28 and J usage is TRBJ1-2; TRBD1 aligns across 9 bases. CDR1 MDHEN and CDR2 SYDVKM come from the germline V gene. The V segment lost 7 bases and the J segment 8 bases; nucleotides outside the gene matches: 20. The CDR3 contains 17 residues. The CDR3 sequence is CASTPIIGTGPARGYTF. The CDR3 coding sequence is TGTGCCAGCACCCCTATAATTGGGACAGGGCCCGCGAGGGGCTACACCTTC.

The chain recombines TRBV7-2 with TRBJ1-2, with 7 bases lining up with TRBD1. Germline CDR1 reads SGHTA; CDR2 reads FQGNSA. Trimming at V came to 1 base and at J to 7 bases, leaving 6 bases not matched to a gene. The CDR3 is 14 amino acids. In DNA form, the CDR3 reads TGTGCCAGCAGCTTAGGGAGGACAGGTCGTGGCTACACCTTC. This codes for CASSLGRTGRGYTF.

The rearrangement uses TRBV7-3 and TRBJ2-5, with TRBD2 matching 7 bases. The ends lost 1 base at V and 5 bases at J; junction bases unmatched: 10. Germline V CDR1 and CDR2: SGHTA, FQGTGA. The CDR3 spans 16 residues. CDR3 residues: CASSLRASGLVETQYF. For the CDR3, the DNA is TGTGCCAGCAGCTTAAGGGCTAGCGGCCTGGTTGAGACCCAGTACTTC. The whole variable domain, remainder taken from reference TRBV7-3 and TRBJ2-5, is GAGVSQTPSNKVTEKGKYVELRCDPISGHTALYWYRQSLGQGPEFLIYFQGTGAADDSGLPNDRFFAVRPEGSVSTLKIQRTERGDSAVYLCASSLRASGLVETQYFGPGTRLLVL.

The chain links TRBV6-1 to TRBJ1-3; perhaps TRBD1 as D (5 bases). Germline values: CDR1 MNHNS, CDR2 SASEGT. V gave up 6 bases and J gave up 0 bases, with 12 bases separating them. CDR3 length: 15 residues. The CDR3 DNA sequence: TGTGCCAGCAGCCAGGGAACCTACTCTGGAAACACCATATATTTT. Protein: CASSQGTYSGNTIYF.

The chain recombines TRBV5-5 with TRBJ1-2; D is uncertain. V lost 4 bases and J 4 bases, leaving 11 bases between the germline ends. Germline V gene lookup returns CDR1 SGHKS and CDR2 YYEKEE (reference sequence). The CDR3 length is 13 residues. CDR3 bases: TGTGCCAGCAGCCCGGTGGACTCCTATGGCTACACCTTC. Amino acid sequence: CASSPVDSYGYTF.

This chain connects TRBV7-9 to TRBJ1-1; 8 bases match TRBD1. Germline V gene lookup returns CDR1 SEHNR and CDR2 FQNEAQ (reference sequence). The CDR3 totals 13 residues. Trimming cost V 4 bases and J 3 bases; bases outside gene matches: 1. The CDR3 bases are TGTGCCAGCAGCTACAGGGGGGACACTGAAGCTTTCTTT. This encodes CASSYRGDTEAFF.

This clone was counted a single time. The V gene is TRBV5-1, the J gene TRBJ1-3; tentatively, D is TRBD1 (6 bases). Trimming removed 6 bases at V and 8 bases at J, with 18 bases between. Germline CDR1 is SGHRS and CDR2 is YFSETQ. This CDR3 comprises 14 residues. The CDR3 bases are TGCGCCAGCAACGCACAGGGAAAACGTGACACCATATATTTT. This translates into CASNAQGKRDTIYF.

V is TRBV4-3 and J is TRBJ2-7, with a weak D call TRBD2 (7 bases). V shed 0 bases and J shed 4 bases, with 19 bases lying between them. The CDR3 totals 17 residues. CDR1 is LGHNA, CDR2 YSLEER, per germline. CDR3 sequence: CASSQDTGRGGWYEQYF. As DNA, the CDR3 is TGCGCCAGCAGCCAAGATACGGGGAGGGGGGGTTGGTACGAGCAGTACTTC.

The CDR3 region is CASSLVGSGVAKNIQYF. CDR3 DNA: TGTGCCAGCAGTTTGGTGGGTAGCGGAGTAGCCAAAAACATTCAGTACTTC. V gene TRBV27 combines with J gene TRBJ2-4, with D perhaps TRBD2 (6 bases). The V and J ends lost 3 bases and 0 bases respectively, with 15 bases between them. This CDR3 comprises 17 residues. Looked up from germline, CDR1 is MNHEY and CDR2 is SMNVEV (reference sequence).

V gene TRBV9 combines with J gene TRBJ2-1; no clear D gene. The CDR3 consists of 15 residues. Germline values: CDR1 SGDLS, CDR2 YYNGEE. Trimming took 0 bases from V and 0 from J, leaving 7 bases between them. CDR3 nucleotides: TGTGCCAGCAGCGTAGCTTCGAGCTCCTACAATGAGCAGTTCTTC. Encoded protein: CASSVASSSYNEQFF.

The V and J genes are TRBV19 and TRBJ1-1, with D tentatively TRBD1 (5 bases). The CDR3 runs 15 residues. Germline CDR1 LNHDA, CDR2 SQIVND (reference sequence). V was clipped by 5 bases and J by 4 bases, with 17 bases between them. CDR3 bases: TGTGCCAGTAGTCCTGACTCCGGCGGGGGCACTGAAGCTTTCTTT. Protein: CASSPDSGGGTEAFF. The whole variable domain, filled in from reference TRBV19 and TRBJ1-1, reads DGGITQSPKYLFRKEGQNVTLSCEQNLNHDAMYWYRQDPGQGLRLIYYSQIVNDFQKGDIAEGYSVSREKKESFPLTVTSAQKNPTAFYLCASSPDSGGGTEAFFGQGTRLTVV.

V is TRBV19 and J is TRBJ2-7; 10 bases line up with TRBD1. CDR1 and CDR2 from the germline V gene are LNHDA and SQIVND (reference sequence). The CDR3 consists of 15 residues. V lost 1 base, J lost 8 bases, and 8 bases stayed unmatched. The CDR3 DNA reads as TGTGCCAGTAGTATAGCGGGGACAGGGGCGACCCAGCAGTACTTC. It codes for CASSIAGTGATQQYF.

This chain connects TRBV28 to TRBJ1-5, with a weak D call TRBD1 (6 bases). Germline CDR1 MDHEN, CDR2 SYDVKM. The ends were cut back, 5 bases at V and 4 bases at J, with 27 bases in the middle. This CDR3 has 19 residues. This CDR3 reads CASSQPKSRRQASNQPQHF. The DNA of the CDR3 is TGTGCCAGCAGTCAACCTAAATCCCGACGACAGGCTTCGAATCAGCCCCAGCATTTT.

This rearrangement joins TRBV19 to TRBJ1-1; the match to TRBD1 covers 8 bases. The CDR3 runs 15 residues. Germline values: CDR1 LNHDA, CDR2 SQIVND (reference sequence). Unmatched junction bases numbered 6, after V lost 6 bases and J lost 0 bases. The CDR3 DNA is TGTGCCAGTAGGGAAGGACAGGGCGTGAACACTGAAGCTTTCTTT. Its translation: CASREGQGVNTEAFF.

The chain is built from TRBV15 and TRBJ2-7, with 13 bases that match TRBD2. CDR1 and CDR2 from the germline V gene are LNHNV and YYDKDF (reference sequence). V shed 4 bases, J shed 7 bases, and the junction held 7 bases outside the gene matches. CDR3 length equals 15 residues. In DNA, the CDR3 is TGTGCCACCAGCAAAGGACTAGCGGGAGCTCGGGAGCAGTACTTC. Protein product: CATSKGLAGAREQYF.

V is TRBV5-1 and J is TRBJ2-1, with 11 nucleotides matching TRBD2. V lost 2 bases to trimming and J lost 6 bases; unmatched junction nucleotides: 4. Germline V gives CDR1 SGHRS, CDR2 YFSETQ. The CDR3 length is 15 residues. The CDR3 is CASSLLAGVSNEQFF. CDR3 nucleotide sequence: TGCGCCAGCAGCTTACTAGCGGGAGTTAGCAATGAGCAGTTCTTC.

V usage is TRBV9 and J usage is TRBJ2-5; 8 bases fit TRBD1. V shed 4 bases and J 2 bases; nucleotides not matched to a gene: 13. Germline CDR1 SGDLS, CDR2 YYNGEE. The CDR3 extends over 17 amino acids. The chain's CDR3 is CASSPSVRQGTQETQYF. DNA of the CDR3: TGTGCCAGCAGCCCGAGCGTCCGACAGGGGACTCAAGAGACCCAGTACTTC.

This chain uses TRBV4-2 with TRBJ2-7; 8 bases fit TRBD2. Germline-derived CDR1 and CDR2 are LGHNA and YNFKEQ. V lost 0 bases to trimming and J lost 4 bases; unmatched junction nucleotides: 5. The CDR3 totals 15 residues. The CDR3 DNA follows: TGTGCCAGCAGCCAAGATACGGGAGGGGGGTACGAGCAGTACTTC. Residues: CASSQDTGGGYEQYF.

The chain joins TRBV6-1 to TRBJ2-3; the D gene is possibly TRBD2 (6 bases). The CDR3 runs 15 residues. Germline assignment: CDR1 MNHNS and CDR2 SASEGT. Trimming removed 6 bases from V and 0 bases from J, with 13 bases in between. The CDR3 coding sequence is TGTGCCAGCAGAGGTCCCGGGACTAGCACAGATACGCAGTATTTT. This translates into CASRGPGTSTDTQYF.

The V and J genes are TRBV7-6 and TRBJ2-7, with 16 bases aligning to TRBD2. Germline assignment: CDR1 SGHVS and CDR2 FNYEAQ. The length of the CDR3 is 15 residues. V gave up 5 bases and J gave up 4 bases; unmatched junction bases: 2. The chain's CDR3 is CASSMGLAGGYEQYF. CDR3 bases: TGTGCCAGCAGCATGGGACTAGCGGGAGGGTACGAGCAGTACTTC.

The chain has TRBV5-6 and TRBJ2-1; 10 bases are a match to TRBD2. This CDR3 comprises 15 residues. Per germline, CDR1 SGHDT and CDR2 YYEEEE. Unmatched junction bases numbered 3, after V lost 0 bases and J lost 6 bases. The CDR3: CASSLGRTSGNEQFF. DNA for the CDR3: TGTGCCAGCAGCTTGGGCCGGACTAGCGGCAATGAGCAGTTCTTC.

The rearrangement links TRBV27 to TRBJ2-7; D gene ambiguous. Trimming took 6 bases from V and 0 from J, leaving 18 bases between them. There are 16 residues in the CDR3. Germline V CDR1 and CDR2: MNHEY, SMNVEV (reference sequence). CDR3 nucleotide sequence: TGTGCCAGCAGCGGCGACCCAGACACGAGCTCCTACGAGCAGTACTTC. Protein: CASSGDPDTSSYEQYF.

This chain links TRBV28 with TRBJ1-4; unclear D gene. This CDR3 comprises 15 residues. Trimming shortened V by 2 bases and J by 13 bases, and 20 bases separated the two germline ends. Germline values: CDR1 MDHEN, CDR2 SYDVKM. CDR3 in amino acids: CASSLPQTQAKRLFF. CDR3 coding DNA: TGTGCCAGCAGTTTACCTCAAACCCAAGCGAAAAGACTGTTTTTT.

The rearrangement uses TRBV27 and TRBJ2-3; the D is unclear. Germline V gene data show CDR1 as MNHEY and CDR2 as SMNVEV (reference sequence). The V end lost 2 bases, the J end lost 0 bases, and 3 bases lay between the germline ends. The CDR3 spans 13 residues. The CDR3 loop is CASSLLSTDTQYF. CDR3 bases: TGTGCCAGCAGTTTACTCAGCACAGATACGCAGTATTTT.

The V call is TRBV9, the J call TRBJ2-7, with TRBD2 identical over 12 bases. Unmatched junction bases numbered 2, after V lost 0 bases and J lost 1 base. CDR1 is SGDLS, CDR2 YYNGEE, per germline. This CDR3 spans 16 amino acids. DNA of the CDR3: TGTGCCAGCAGCGTAGGTACTAGCGGGAGGTCCTACGAGCAGTACTTC. It is translated as CASSVGTSGRSYEQYF.

This chain links TRBV7-9 with TRBJ1-2; no clear D gene. The germline gives CDR1 SEHNR, CDR2 FQNEAQ (reference sequence). The V end was cut by 6 bases, the J end by 10 bases, with 15 bases between. This CDR3 spans 12 amino acids. The CDR3 DNA sequence: TGTGCCAGCAGTCCATGGGAGGAATTCTACACCTTC. Encoded protein: CASSPWEEFYTF.

This clone is a singleton in its sample. The J gene is TRBJ2-7, the V gene TRBV7-2; 8 bases are a match to TRBD1. CDR1 and CDR2 from the germline V gene are SGHTA and FQGNSA. The trim removed 5 bases at V and 2 bases at J, leaving 8 bases unmatched. CDR3 length: 15 amino acids. DNA for the CDR3: TGTGCCAGCAGCCCTACAGGGGGTATCCCCTACGAGCAGTACTTC. This encodes CASSPTGGIPYEQYF.

This clone was seen a few times. This chain uses TRBV20-1 with TRBJ1-1; D not resolved. Germline assignment: CDR1 DFQATT and CDR2 SNEGSKA (reference sequence). This CDR3 contains 9 residues. The V end was cut by 3 bases, the J end by 11 bases, with 7 bases between. The CDR3 region is CSARVGAFF. In nucleotides, the CDR3 is TGCAGTGCTAGGGTTGGCGCTTTCTTT.

This rearrangement joins TRBV27 to TRBJ1-6; TRBD1 agrees at 8 bases. Germline CDR1 reads MNHEY; CDR2 reads SMNVEV (reference sequence). Trimming took 6 bases from V and 9 from J; bases not matched to a gene: 10. The CDR3 contains 15 residues. CDR3 amino acids: CASSPDRGPGSPLHF. The DNA of the CDR3 is TGTGCCAGCAGCCCAGACAGGGGACCGGGTTCACCCCTCCACTTT.

The gene calls are TRBV2 and TRBJ1-5, with 7 nucleotides matching TRBD1. The CDR3 sequence is 14 residues long. The germline gives CDR1 SNHLY, CDR2 FYNNEI. V gave up 6 bases and J gave up 1 base; unmatched junction bases: 3. The CDR3 coding sequence is TGTGCCAGCAGCTTCAGGGGGAGCAATCAGCCCCAGCATTTT. Protein sequence: CASSFRGSNQPQHF.

The chain links TRBV28 to TRBJ2-2, with a weak D call TRBD2 (5 bases). The CDR3 spans 14 residues. V lost 6 bases and J 7 bases, leaving 15 bases between the germline ends. Germline V CDR1 and CDR2: MDHEN, SYDVKM. CDR3 nucleotide sequence: TGTGCCAGCAGACCTACTAGGCGGAGCGGGGAGCTGTTTTTT. This codes for CASRPTRRSGELFF.

The chain uses TRBV7-8 and TRBJ1-2; D is uncertain. Trimming removed 3 bases at V and 8 bases at J, with 10 bases between. The CDR3 extends over 12 amino acids. CDR1 and CDR2 (germline): SGHVS, FQNEAQ. This CDR3 is CASSFESRGYTF. The CDR3 coding sequence is TGTGCCAGCAGCTTTGAGTCACGGGGCTACACCTTC.